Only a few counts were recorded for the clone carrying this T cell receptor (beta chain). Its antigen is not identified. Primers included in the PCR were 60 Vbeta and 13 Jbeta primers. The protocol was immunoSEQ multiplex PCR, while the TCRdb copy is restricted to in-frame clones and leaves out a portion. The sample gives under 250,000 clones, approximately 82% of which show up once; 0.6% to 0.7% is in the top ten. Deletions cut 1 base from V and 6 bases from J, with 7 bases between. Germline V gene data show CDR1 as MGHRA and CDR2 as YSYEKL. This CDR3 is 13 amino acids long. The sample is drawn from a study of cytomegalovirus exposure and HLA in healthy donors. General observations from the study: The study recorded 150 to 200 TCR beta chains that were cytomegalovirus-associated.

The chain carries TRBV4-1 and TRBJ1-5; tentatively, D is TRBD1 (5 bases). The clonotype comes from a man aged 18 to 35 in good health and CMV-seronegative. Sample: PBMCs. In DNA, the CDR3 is TGCGCCAGCAGCCAAGCCGGGGGTCAGCCCCAGCATTTT. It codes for CASSQAGGQPQHF.